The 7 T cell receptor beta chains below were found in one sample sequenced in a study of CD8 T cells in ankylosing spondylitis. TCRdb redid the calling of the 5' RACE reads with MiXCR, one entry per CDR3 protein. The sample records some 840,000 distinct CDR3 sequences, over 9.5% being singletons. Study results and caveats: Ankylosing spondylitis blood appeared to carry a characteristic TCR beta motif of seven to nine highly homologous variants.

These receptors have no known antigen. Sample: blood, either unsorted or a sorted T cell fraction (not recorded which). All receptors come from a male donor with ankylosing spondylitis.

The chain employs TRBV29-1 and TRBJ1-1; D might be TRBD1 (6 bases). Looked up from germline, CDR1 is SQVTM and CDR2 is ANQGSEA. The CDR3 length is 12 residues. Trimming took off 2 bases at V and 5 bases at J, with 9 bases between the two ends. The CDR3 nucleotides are TGCAGCGTTGAAACAGGGAGTACTGAAGCTTTCTTT. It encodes CSVETGSTEAFF.

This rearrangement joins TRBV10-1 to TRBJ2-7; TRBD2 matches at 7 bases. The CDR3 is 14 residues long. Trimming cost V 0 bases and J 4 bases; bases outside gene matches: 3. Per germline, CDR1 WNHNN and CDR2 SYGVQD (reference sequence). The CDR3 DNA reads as TGCGCCAGCAGTGAGTCGGGGGGGGTTTACGAGCAGTACTTC. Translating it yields CASSESGGVYEQYF.

The DNA of the CDR3 is TGTGCCAGCAGCCCAAGGGGGGGCCCTACTAGCGGGAGGCCGAACAATGAGCAGTTCTTC. It specifies CASSPRGGPTSGRPNNEQFF. The rearrangement joins TRBV7-8 to TRBJ2-1; 12 nucleotides match TRBD2. J lost 5 bases, V lost 5 bases, and 19 bases had no gene match. Germline loops: CDR1 SGHVS, CDR2 FQNEAQ. The CDR3 loop spans 20 amino acids. The whole variable domain, filled in from reference TRBV7-8 and TRBJ2-1, reads GAGVSQSPRYKVAKRGQDVALRCDPISGHVSLFWYQQALGQGPEFLTYFQNEAQLDKSGLPSDRFFAERPEGSVSTLKIQRTQQEDSAVYLCASSPRGGPTSGRPNNEQFFGPGTRLTVL.

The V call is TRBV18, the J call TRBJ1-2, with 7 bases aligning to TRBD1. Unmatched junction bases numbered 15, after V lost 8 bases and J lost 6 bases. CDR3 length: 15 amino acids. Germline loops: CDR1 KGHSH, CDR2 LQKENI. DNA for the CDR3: TGTGCCAGCGCAATTGGCCCAGGGGGAAGCGATGGCTACACCTTC. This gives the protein CASAIGPGGSDGYTF.

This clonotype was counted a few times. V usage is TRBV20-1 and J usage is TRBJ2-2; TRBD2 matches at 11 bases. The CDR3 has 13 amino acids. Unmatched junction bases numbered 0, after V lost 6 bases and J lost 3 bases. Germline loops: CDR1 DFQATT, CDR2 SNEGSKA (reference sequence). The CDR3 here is CSAGLADTGELFF. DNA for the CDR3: TGCAGTGCGGGACTAGCGGACACCGGGGAGCTGTTTTTT.

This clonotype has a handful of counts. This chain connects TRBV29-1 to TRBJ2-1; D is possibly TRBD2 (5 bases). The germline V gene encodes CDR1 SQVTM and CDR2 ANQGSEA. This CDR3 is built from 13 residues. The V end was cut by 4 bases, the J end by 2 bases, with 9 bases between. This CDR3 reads CSVGPSPYNEQFF. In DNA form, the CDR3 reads TGCAGCGTTGGACCTAGCCCCTACAATGAGCAGTTCTTC.

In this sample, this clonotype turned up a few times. CDR3 DNA sequence: TGTGCCAGCAGTGCTTGGATTAATGAGCAGTTCTTC. Translated, it gives CASSAWINEQFF. The genes are TRBV12-3 or TRBV12-4 and TRBJ2-1; D remains unclear. Trimming shortened V by 5 bases and J by 7 bases, and 9 bases separated the two germline ends. The CDR3 totals 12 residues.